Presented here are 23 T cell receptor beta chains from one specimen sequenced in a study of cytomegalovirus exposure and HLA in healthy donors. PCR amplification relied on 60 Vbeta primers (plus 13 Jbeta primers). Generated by immunoSEQ multiplex PCR, the TCRdb table keeps only in-frame clones and is missing some. The sample consists of about 180,000 clones, 84% of them appearing once. Sequencing was done on a sample of PBMCs. The receptor set was obtained from a girl between 5 and 17 years old in good health and CMV-seropositive.

V gene TRBV15 combines with J gene TRBJ2-7, with D tentatively TRBD1 (5 bases). Per the germline V gene, CDR1 is LNHNV and CDR2 is YYDKDF (reference sequence). The germline V and J ends were trimmed by 1 base and 1 base, with 11 bases remaining between them. CDR3 length: 15 amino acids. The CDR3 reads CATSRARAGSYEQYF. In nucleotides, the CDR3 is TGTGCCACCAGCAGAGCCAGGGCTGGATCCTACGAGCAGTACTTC.

The chain combines TRBV7-9 with TRBJ1-2, with TRBD1 as a possible D gene (6 bases). With 3 bases removed from V and 7 bases from J, the gap between germline ends came to 15 bases. The CDR3 has 14 amino acids. Germline lookup yields CDR1 SEHNR and CDR2 FQNEAQ (reference sequence). CDR3 nucleotide sequence: TGTGCCAGCAGCTTTGAGGTGGCCAGGGGTGGCTACACCTTC. Translation gives CASSFEVARGGYTF.

V usage is TRBV29-1 and J usage is TRBJ2-7; D is undetermined. The CDR3 is 13 residues long. The germline CDR1 and CDR2 sequences are SQVTM and ANQGSEA. Trimming pared 4 bases from V and 4 bases from J, leaving 14 bases between. CDR3 sequence reads: CSVVSVQTYEQYF. CDR3 in DNA: TGCAGCGTTGTGTCTGTACAGACATACGAGCAGTACTTC.

This clone has only one observation. Additional DNA sequences in this sample encode the identical CDR3. This chain connects TRBV5-6 to TRBJ1-1; tentative D call: TRBD1 (6 bases). This CDR3 comprises 13 residues. Germline CDR1 reads SGHDT; CDR2 reads YYEEEE. V lost 4 bases and J lost 1, with 8 bases in between. The CDR3 protein is CASSLRGNTEAFF. Written as DNA, the CDR3 is TGTGCCAGCAGCCTCAGGGGGAACACTGAAGCTTTCTTT.

This clone was found once. The chain is built from TRBV12-5 and TRBJ2-5, with TRBD2 as a possible D gene (5 bases). There are 12 residues in the CDR3. The V gene's germline CDR1 is LGHNT and CDR2 FRNRAP. Trimming shortened V by 1 base and J by 5 bases, and 5 bases separated the two germline ends. CDR3 bases: TGTGCTAGTGGTTTGGGAGGGGAGACCCAGTACTTC. It translates to CASGLGGETQYF.

This chain joins TRBV6-1 and TRBJ1-6; a possible D gene is TRBD1 (5 bases). This CDR3 is 13 amino acids long. Per germline, CDR1 MNHNS and CDR2 SASEGT. The CDR3 nucleotides are TGTGTCACCCTTCAGGGAAATAATTCACCCCTCCACTTT. As protein: CVTLQGNNSPLHF.

The chain carries TRBV5-6 and TRBJ2-1; 12 nucleotides line up with TRBD2. V shed 4 bases and J 0 bases; nucleotides not matched to a gene: 8. This CDR3 comprises 18 residues. CDR1 SGHDT and CDR2 YYEEEE come from the germline V gene. CDR3 coding DNA: TGTGCCAGCAGCATCTCTAGCGGGGGGGGAAGCTCCTACAATGAGCAGTTCTTC. This translates into CASSISSGGGSSYNEQFF.

There are a few counts of this clone. This chain connects TRBV27 to TRBJ2-1; D possibly corresponds to TRBD1 (5 bases). Germline CDR1 MNHEY, CDR2 SMNVEV (reference sequence). The CDR3 contains 19 residues. Trimming removed 2 bases at V and 3 bases at J, with 23 bases between. The DNA for the CDR3 is TGTGCCAGCAGTTTAACCCTTTCCTTCGTCAGGGCTCACTACAATGAGCAGTTCTTC. It encodes CASSLTLSFVRAHYNEQFF.

This chain uses TRBV27 with TRBJ2-1, with no clear D. The V gene lost 6 bases and the J gene lost 0 bases, with 12 bases spanning the gap. The CDR3 spans 15 residues. Per the germline V gene, CDR1 is MNHEY and CDR2 is SMNVEV (reference sequence). This CDR3 reads CASSRGDHSYNEQFF. The CDR3 DNA sequence: TGTGCCAGCAGCCGAGGAGATCACTCCTACAATGAGCAGTTCTTC.

V and J are TRBV5-1 and TRBJ1-1, with no clear D. The CDR3 contains 11 residues. CDR1 is SGHRS and CDR2 is YFSETQ in the germline V gene. V was trimmed by 4 bases and J by 9 bases, leaving 10 bases between them. The CDR3 spells CASSQDTKAFF. The CDR3, as DNA: TGCGCCAGCAGCCAAGACACCAAAGCTTTCTTT.

The chain has TRBV7-3 and TRBJ1-1; D might be TRBD1 (5 bases). Trimming pared 7 bases from V and 2 bases from J, leaving 11 bases between. This CDR3 is built from 13 residues. CDR1 is SGHTA, CDR2 FQGTGA, per germline. Here the CDR3 DNA reads TGTGCCAGCACCGCGACAGAAAACACTGAAGCTTTCTTT. Translated, it gives CASTATENTEAFF.

This chain links TRBV25-1 with TRBJ1-2; D is perhaps TRBD1 (6 bases). Deletions cut 5 bases from V and 3 bases from J, with 13 bases between. The CDR3 sequence is 14 residues long. Germline V gene data show CDR1 as MGHDK and CDR2 as SYGVNS. CDR3 bases: TGTGCCAGCAGTACGAACAGGGTCGACTATGGCTACACCTTC. Its protein product is CASSTNRVDYGYTF.

V is TRBV2 and J is TRBJ1-1, with D tentatively TRBD1 (6 bases). The ends were cut back, 8 bases at V and 0 bases at J, with 13 bases in the middle. This CDR3 spans 14 amino acids. Germline V gene data show CDR1 as SNHLY and CDR2 as FYNNEI. In nucleotides, the CDR3 is TGTGCCAGCGGGGGGGGCAGATTGAACACTGAAGCTTTCTTT. Its translation is CASGGGRLNTEAFF. The variable domain in full, completed from reference TRBV2 and TRBJ1-1, reads EPEVTQTPSHQVTQMGQEVILRCVPISNHLYFYWYRQILGQKVEFLVSFYNNEISEKSEIFDDQFSVERPDGSNFTLKIRSTKLEDSAMYFCASGGGRLNTEAFFGQGTRLTVV.

This rearrangement joins TRBV7-3 to TRBJ2-1, with D possibly being TRBD1 (5 bases). This CDR3 spans 14 amino acids. CDR1 and CDR2 (germline): SGHTA, FQGTGA. V was cut by 3 bases and J by 8 bases, with 14 bases left in between. CDR3 sequence (DNA): TGTGCCAGCAGCTTGGGGCCCCTCGCTGATGAGCAGTTCTTC. It yields the protein CASSLGPLADEQFF. Full variable domain (rest looked up from reference TRBV7-3 and TRBJ2-1): GAGVSQTPSNKVTEKGKYVELRCDPISGHTALYWYRQSLGQGPEFLIYFQGTGAADDSGLPNDRFFAVRPEGSVSTLKIQRTERGDSAVYLCASSLGPLADEQFFGPGTRLTVL.

This chain joins TRBV9 and TRBJ2-2, with D maybe TRBD2 (7 bases). The V gene's germline CDR1 is SGDLS and CDR2 YYNGEE. This CDR3 region has 16 residues. The germline V and J ends were trimmed by 3 bases and 4 bases, with 16 bases remaining between them. The CDR3 DNA follows: TGTGCCAGCAGCGCCCCTCGGGGGGCTGGCACCGGGGAGCTGTTTTTT. This codes for CASSAPRGAGTGELFF.

The genes are TRBV6-5 and TRBJ2-1; the D gene is possibly TRBD1 (6 bases). The CDR3 runs to 15 residues. Germline lookup yields CDR1 MNHEY and CDR2 SVGAGI. V lost 0 bases and J 4 bases, leaving 10 bases between the germline ends. Written as DNA, the CDR3 is TGTGCCAGCAGTTACTCCACAGGGTGGTACAATGAGCAGTTCTTC. As protein: CASSYSTGWYNEQFF.

The J gene is TRBJ2-1, the V gene TRBV9, with 8 bases aligning to TRBD2. The V gene end was trimmed by 0 bases and the J gene end by 3 bases; junction bases not matched to a gene: 2. In germline, CDR1 is SGDLS, CDR2 YYNGEE. The CDR3 consists of 15 residues. The CDR3 is CASSVAAGDYNEQFF. The CDR3 DNA reads as TGTGCCAGCAGCGTAGCAGCGGGGGACTACAATGAGCAGTTCTTC. Full variable domain (missing parts from reference TRBV9 and TRBJ2-1): DSGVTQTPKHLITATGQRVTLRCSPRSGDLSVYWYQQSLDQGLQFLIQYYNGEERAKGNILERFSAQQFPDLHSELNLSSLELGDSALYFCASSVAAGDYNEQFFGPGTRLTVL.

The J gene is TRBJ2-3, the V gene TRBV7-9, with TRBD2 as a possible D gene (5 bases). The CDR3 runs 12 residues. V shed 4 bases and J shed 5 bases, with 7 bases lying between them. Per germline, CDR1 SEHNR and CDR2 FQNEAQ (reference sequence). CDR3 residues: CASSSEGDTQYF. The CDR3 DNA sequence: TGTGCCAGCAGCTCCGAGGGAGATACGCAGTATTTT. The complete variable domain, with remaining parts taken from reference TRBV7-9 and TRBJ2-3, reads DTGVSQNPRHKITKRGQNVTFRCDPISEHNRLYWYRQTLGQGPEFLTYFQNEAQLEKSRLLSDRFSAERPKGSFSTLEIQRTEQGDSAMYLCASSSEGDTQYFGPGTRLTVL.

The rearrangement joins TRBV30 to TRBJ1-1; possibly TRBD1 for D (5 bases). Per germline, CDR1 GTSNPN and CDR2 SVGIG (reference sequence). The ends were cut back, 2 bases at V and 3 bases at J, with 13 bases in the middle. The CDR3 extends over 14 amino acids. The CDR3 nucleotides are TGTGCCTGGAGTAAGGTCTCCAGGGACACTGAAGCTTTCTTT. Its protein product is CAWSKVSRDTEAFF.

The chain joins TRBV10-1 to TRBJ1-1; 7 bases map to TRBD1. Trimming took 7 bases from V and 3 from J; bases not matched to a gene: 8. The CDR3 totals 14 residues. Germline-derived CDR1 and CDR2 are WNHNN and SYGVQD (reference sequence). The CDR3 bases are TGCGCCAGCATCAACAGGGGAGAGGACACTGAAGCTTTCTTT. It is translated as CASINRGEDTEAFF.

This sequence joins TRBV6-5 and TRBJ1-6; 9 positions agree with TRBD1. This CDR3 region has 15 residues. Germline CDR1 is MNHEY and CDR2 is SVGAGI. The ends lost 2 bases at V and 7 bases at J; junction bases unmatched: 3. DNA for the CDR3: TGTGCCAGCAGTTACGGGACAGGGAGCAATTCACCCCTCCACTTT. Translation: CASSYGTGSNSPLHF.

This clone is a singleton in its sample. The chain couples TRBV4-2 to TRBJ2-2; 9 bases line up with TRBD2. Trimming took 4 bases from V and 1 from J; bases not matched to a gene: 7. The CDR3 spans 17 residues. Germline assignment: CDR1 LGHNA and CDR2 YNFKEQ. The CDR3 DNA follows: TGTGCCAGCAGCCTCCACGTTAGCGGGGGGAACACCGGGGAGCTGTTTTTT. Translating gives CASSLHVSGGNTGELFF.

The chain is built from TRBV10-1 and TRBJ2-5; D may be TRBD2 (5 bases). CDR3 length equals 14 residues. Looked up from germline, CDR1 is WNHNN and CDR2 is SYGVQD (reference sequence). V was cut by 2 bases and J by 1 base, with 8 bases left in between. The CDR3 coding sequence is TGCGCCAGCAGTGAGGGCCTAGCCCAAGAGACCCAGTACTTC. Translation: CASSEGLAQETQYF.